The sample holds a few counts of the clone carrying this T cell receptor beta chain. This sample stems from a study of spatial heterogeneity in lung cancer. MiXCR, applied by TCRdb to the 5' RACE reads, yields one record per CDR3 protein. The sample lists 45,000 to 55,000 distinct CDR3 sequences, roughly 12% occurring once. CDR3 size: 13 residues. J was trimmed by 2 bases and V by 9 bases; bases with no gene match: 2. The sample's time point: blood at routine non-recurrence follow-up after resection. This specimen consisted of PBMCs, obtained at follow-up. The TCR originated in a male donor with early-stage non-small cell lung cancer. The genes are TRBV12-3 or TRBV12-4 and TRBJ2-1; TRBD2 matches at 9 bases. This CDR3 reads CASRTSAYNEQFF. CDR3 nucleotides: TGTGCCAGTAGGACTAGCGCCTACAATGAGCAGTTCTTC.